This T cell receptor beta chain is drawn from a study of T cells in Graves' hyperthyroidism and ophthalmopathy. General study results and limits: Clonotypes that were expanded in thyroid above 0.001 mostly appeared in blood too. In simple terms, a model built on 13 V-J features told ophthalmopathy apart from stable hyperthyroidism. A median around 5.9 months before onset, the model predicted ophthalmopathy.

The CDR3 is made up of 14 amino acids. V dropped 9 bases and J dropped 8; count of bases not matched to a gene: 10. CDR1 is MNHNS and CDR2 is SASEGT in the germline V gene. On the basis of clinical symptoms, serum thyroxine and TRAb, thyroid ultrasound and orbital computed tomography, diagnoses were made. The CDR3 regions of TCR beta were amplified from RNA transcripts. A set of HTBI primers served as the primers for a first-round RT-PCR of the TCR CDR3. Via MiXCR, TCRdb re-called the multiplex PCR reads, giving one row per CDR3 protein. The data hold 310,000 or so distinct CDR3 sequences, with over 15% observed a single time. This clonotype was observed a few times. Its target is unknown.

The sample taken for sequencing was blood. The genes are TRBV6-1 and TRBJ1-6; 7 positions agree with TRBD1. This clonotype was obtained from a woman in her sixties with Graves' ophthalmopathy. The CDR3 DNA is TGTGCCAGTACCCAAAGACAGGGCGATTCACCCCTCCACTTT. Translation: CASTQRQGDSPLHF.